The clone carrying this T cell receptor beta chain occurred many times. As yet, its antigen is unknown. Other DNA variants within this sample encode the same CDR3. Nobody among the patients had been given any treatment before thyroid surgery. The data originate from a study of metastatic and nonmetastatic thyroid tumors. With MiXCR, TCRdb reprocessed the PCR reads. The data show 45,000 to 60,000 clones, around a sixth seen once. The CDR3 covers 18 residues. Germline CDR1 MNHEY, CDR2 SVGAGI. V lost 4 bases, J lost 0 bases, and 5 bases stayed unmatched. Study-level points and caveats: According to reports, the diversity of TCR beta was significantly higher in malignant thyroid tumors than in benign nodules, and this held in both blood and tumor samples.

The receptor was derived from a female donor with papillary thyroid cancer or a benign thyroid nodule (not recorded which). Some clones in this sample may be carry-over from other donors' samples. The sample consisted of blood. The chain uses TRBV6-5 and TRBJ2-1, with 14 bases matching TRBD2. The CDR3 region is CASSSGTSGSSSYNEQFF. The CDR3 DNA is TGTGCCAGCAGTTCCGGGACTAGCGGGAGCTCCTCCTACAATGAGCAGTTCTTC.